The 26 T cell receptor beta chains reported below all come from one sample, sequenced in a study of glioma-infiltrating T cells. TCR alpha and beta CDR3 regions were amplified from RNA using iRepertoire nested multiplex PCR. MiXCR, run by TCRdb on the multiplex PCR reads, gives a single entry per CDR3 protein. The sample lists around 350,000 distinct CDR3 sequences; 41% were seen once. The sequenced material came from glioma tissue, nonneoplastic brain tissue, or PBMCs (not recorded which). The receptors derive from a human donor with low-grade glioma or glioblastoma, undergoing nonglioma brain surgery, or in good health (not recorded which).

J is TRBJ2-1 and V is TRBV25-1; D not certain. The germline CDR1 and CDR2 sequences are MGHDK and SYGVNS. The CDR3 runs to 15 residues. V lost 6 bases and J 2 bases, leaving 14 bases between the germline ends. The CDR3 DNA is TGTGCCAGCAGCTGGGTCGCCGCCACCTACAATGAGCAGTTCTTC. Its translation is CASSWVAATYNEQFF.

Points on this clonotype: This clone may be a read error of a much larger clone one base away. This chain uses TRBV6-2 or TRBV6-3 with TRBJ2-7, with no clear D. CDR1 and CDR2 from the germline V gene are MNHEY and SVGEGT. The CDR3 contains 12 residues. In nucleotides, the CDR3 is TGTGTCAGCAGTTACTCGACTGGGGAGCAGTACTTC. It specifies CVSSYSTGEQYF.

The rearrangement links TRBV11-3 to TRBJ2-6, with D unresolved. V gave up 5 bases and J gave up 0 bases, with 14 bases separating them. The germline V gene has CDR1 SGHNT and CDR2 YENEEA. There are 17 residues in the CDR3. CDR3 coding DNA: TGTGCCAGCAGCATCCGACATGAGAGCTCTGGGGCCAACGTCCTGACTTTC. It codes for CASSIRHESSGANVLTF.

This clonotype came up many times. The J gene is TRBJ1-2, the V gene TRBV20-1, with 9 bases lining up with TRBD1. The V gene's germline CDR1 is DFQATT and CDR2 SNEGSKA (reference sequence). The CDR3 extends over 17 amino acids. V was clipped by 5 bases and J by 3 bases; unmatched bases: 16. Written as DNA, the CDR3 is TGCAGTGCTCCAGGGAGAGTCCGGGACAGGGATGACTATGGCTACACCTTC. Amino acids: CSAPGRVRDRDDYGYTF.

The rearrangement uses TRBV27 and TRBJ2-7, with 9 bases fitting TRBD2. The CDR3 totals 15 residues. V lost 6 bases to trimming and J lost 4 bases; unmatched junction nucleotides: 10. Germline CDR1 is MNHEY and CDR2 is SMNVEV (reference sequence). As DNA, the CDR3 is TGTGCCAGCAGCTTAGGCCCAGCGGGAGGATACGAGCAGTACTTC. This gives the protein CASSLGPAGGYEQYF.

For this clonotype: A single base separates this from a much larger clone, so it may be a read error. Since no conserved phenylalanine or tryptophan closes the CDR3, a read error is the likely cause. CDR3 in DNA: TGTGCCAGCAGTCCCCGGCAGGACTATGGCTACACCCTC. Translating it yields CASSPRQDYGYTL. The chain has TRBV6-1 and TRBJ1-2; D not certain. Germline-derived CDR1 and CDR2 are MNHNS and SASEGT. Between the trimmed V and J ends, which lost 5 bases and 3 bases, there was a span of 10 bases. The CDR3 contains 13 residues.

This clonotype has only one observation. An end of the junction does not agree with germline; a read error may underlie this. The chain links TRBV20-1 to TRBJ2-3; 7 nucleotides agree with TRBD2. This CDR3 has 13 residues. Per the germline V gene, CDR1 is DFQATT and CDR2 is SNEGSKA (reference sequence). The CDR3 DNA follows: TGCAGTGCCCCGGGGGAGGGCACAAATACGCAGTATTTT. This encodes CSAPGEGTNTQYF.

This clonotype was seen a few times. This chain connects TRBV20-1 to TRBJ2-7; D is uncertain. Germline CDR1 and CDR2: DFQATT and SNEGSKA (reference sequence). CDR3 length: 12 amino acids. V was shortened by 3 bases and J by 3 bases, with 9 bases between the two germline ends. The CDR3 loop is CSASVSYYEQYF. The CDR3 DNA reads TGCAGTGCTAGTGTTAGCTACTACGAGCAGTACTTC.

This clonotype was recorded at least ten times. The chain links TRBV28 to TRBJ1-2, with D unresolved. CDR1 and CDR2 from the germline V gene are MDHEN and SYDVKM. The CDR3 consists of 12 residues. The V gene lost 4 bases and the J gene lost 7 bases, with 10 bases spanning the gap. This CDR3 is CASSSVSSGYTF. CDR3 nucleotides: TGTGCCAGCAGTTCGGTTTCGAGTGGCTACACCTTC.

J is TRBJ1-4 and V is TRBV18, with TRBD1 matching 8 bases. Germline V gives CDR1 KGHSH, CDR2 LQKENI. V was pared by 6 bases and J by 4 bases, with 4 bases of the junction left unmatched. This CDR3 region has 14 residues. The CDR3 coding sequence is TGTGCCAGCTCGTCGACAGGGGATAATGAAAAACTGTTTTTT. Translating gives CASSSTGDNEKLFF. The entire variable domain, with the rest obtained from reference TRBV18 and TRBJ1-4, is as follows: NAGVMQNPRHLVRRRGQEARLRCSPMKGHSHVYWYRQLPEEGLKFMVYLQKENIIDESGMPKERFSAEFPKEGPSILRIQQVVRGDSAAYFCASSSTGDNEKLFFGSGTQLSVL.

The chain couples TRBV4-2 to TRBJ2-5; D gene uncertain. Trimming cost V 0 bases and J 5 bases, with 10 bases left between them. The CDR3 has 14 residues. CDR1 is LGHNA, CDR2 YNFKEQ, per germline. CDR3 residues: CASSQDEAIETQYF. The CDR3 bases are TGTGCCAGCAGCCAAGACGAGGCGATTGAGACCCAGTACTTC.

The chain links TRBV2 to TRBJ2-5; no firm D call. V lost 3 bases, J lost 5 bases, and 10 bases lay in between. Germline V gene data show CDR1 as SNHLY and CDR2 as FYNNEI. The CDR3 sequence is 13 residues long. The CDR3 DNA is TGTGCCAGCAGTGATTCGGGTTTGGAGACCCAGTACTTC. This encodes CASSDSGLETQYF.

This clonotype appeared many times. The V and J genes are TRBV7-2 and TRBJ1-1, with D unresolved. The CDR3 is 14 residues long. Germline V gives CDR1 SGHTA, CDR2 FQGNSA. V lost 5 bases and J 6 bases, leaving 16 bases between the germline ends. CDR3 residues: CASSLGTEGPEAFF. CDR3 coding DNA: TGTGCCAGCAGCCTCGGAACAGAGGGCCCTGAAGCTTTCTTT. The full variable domain, with the rest looked up from reference TRBV7-2 and TRBJ1-1, is GAGVSQSPSNKVTEKGKDVELRCDPISGHTALYWYRQSLGQGLEFLIYFQGNSAPDKSGLPSDRFSAERTGGSVSTLTIQRTQQEDSAVYLCASSLGTEGPEAFFGQGTRLTVV.

The rearrangement links TRBV3-1 to TRBJ2-7; D is uncertain. Between the trimmed V and J ends, which lost 6 bases and 3 bases, there was a span of 18 bases. CDR1 and CDR2 (germline): LGHDT, YNNKEL (reference sequence). The CDR3 length is 15 residues. This CDR3 is CASSSGSPRVYEQYF. CDR3 DNA sequence: TGTGCCAGCAGTTCCGGGTCACCACGGGTCTACGAGCAGTACTTC.

CDR3 nucleotide sequence: TGTGCCAGCAGCTTAGTTGGGACAGGGAAAAAACTGTTTTTT. The encoded protein is CASSLVGTGKKLFF. The chain has TRBV11-2 and TRBJ1-4; 9 bases match TRBD1. Germline V gene lookup returns CDR1 SGHAT and CDR2 FQNNGV. Trimming at V came to 1 base and at J to 9 bases, leaving 3 bases not matched to a gene. There are 14 residues in the CDR3.

The V call is TRBV6-2 or TRBV6-3, the J call TRBJ2-1; possible D gene TRBD2, 6 bases. Germline CDR1 reads MNHEY; CDR2 reads SVGEGT. V was clipped by 11 bases and J by 5 bases, with 16 bases between them. The CDR3 contains 13 residues. The CDR3: CAGSGVFNNEQFF. CDR3 bases: TGTGCCGGCTCGGGAGTGTTTAACAATGAGCAGTTCTTC.

This clonotype was recorded many times. This sequence joins TRBV6-1 and TRBJ2-3; 11 bases line up with TRBD2. CDR1 is MNHNS and CDR2 is SASEGT in the germline V gene. The CDR3 has 15 residues. J gave up 1 base and V 6 bases, and 3 bases lay outside the gene matches. CDR3 protein: CASSKLAGGTDTQYF. CDR3 coding DNA: TGTGCCAGCAGCAAACTAGCGGGGGGCACAGATACGCAGTATTTT.

This clonotype is a singleton in its sample. Compared with germline, one end of the junction differs, possibly owing to a read error. The V gene is TRBV4-1, the J gene TRBJ2-7; 8 bases agree with TRBD1. There are 13 residues in the CDR3. Germline CDR1 is MGHRA and CDR2 is YSYEKL. In DNA, the CDR3 is TGTGCCAGCAGTGGAGGACAGGGAACCGAGCAGTACTTC. Protein: CASSGGQGTEQYF.

This clonotype was recorded many times. The chain combines TRBV20-1 with TRBJ2-1; 14 nucleotides agree with TRBD2. V was pared by 6 bases and J by 4 bases, with 11 bases of the junction left unmatched. The germline V gene has CDR1 DFQATT and CDR2 SNEGSKA (reference sequence). The CDR3 has 17 amino acids. CDR3 region: CSAPTSGRALPYNEQFF. DNA of the CDR3: TGCAGTGCCCCGACTAGCGGGAGGGCCCTACCTTACAATGAGCAGTTCTTC.

As for this clonotype: An end of the junction does not agree with germline; a read error may underlie this. CDR3 sequence (DNA): TGTACCAGCAGTTTTCGGACAGGGGAAGGCTACGAGCAGTACTTC. Protein product: CTSSFRTGEGYEQYF. This chain connects TRBV6-1 to TRBJ2-7; 9 nucleotides align to TRBD1. The germline V gene encodes CDR1 MNHNS and CDR2 SASEGT. The CDR3 is 15 residues long.

This clonotype has a count of ten or more. The chain employs TRBV20-1 and TRBJ1-5; 9 bases map to TRBD1. Trimming removed 4 bases from V and 6 bases from J; junction bases left unmatched: 10. Germline V gene lookup returns CDR1 DFQATT and CDR2 SNEGSKA (reference sequence). CDR3 length: 15 amino acids. The CDR3 nucleotides are TGCAGTGCTATTGACTTGGACAGGGGATCTCAGCCCCAGCATTTT. Amino acid sequence: CSAIDLDRGSQPQHF.

The V gene is TRBV12-3 or TRBV12-4, the J gene TRBJ2-3; 7 bases agree with TRBD1. J was trimmed by 7 bases and V by 0 bases; bases with no gene match: 4. There are 14 residues in the CDR3. The CDR3 loop is CASSLAGTDNTQYF. CDR3 bases: TGTGCCAGCAGTTTAGCGGGGACAGATAATACGCAGTATTTT.

CDR3 in amino acids: CASGLYNQETQYF. The CDR3 coding sequence is TGTGCTAGTGGTTTGTACAACCAAGAGACCCAGTACTTC. This chain links TRBV12-5 with TRBJ2-5; D not certain. V was pared by 2 bases and J by 0 bases, with 4 bases between. Per germline, CDR1 LGHNT and CDR2 FRNRAP. CDR3 size: 13 residues.

This clonotype was seen at least ten times. The J gene is TRBJ1-1, the V gene TRBV7-9; D not resolved. The CDR3 extends over 12 amino acids. With 6 bases removed from V and 1 base from J, the gap between germline ends came to 6 bases. Germline CDR1 SEHNR, CDR2 FQNEAQ (reference sequence). CDR3 residues: CASRGSNTEAFF. The CDR3 DNA sequence: TGTGCCAGCAGGGGATCGAACACTGAAGCTTTCTTT.

This rearrangement joins TRBV19 to TRBJ2-3; D might be TRBD2 (5 bases). Per germline, CDR1 LNHDA and CDR2 SQIVND (reference sequence). This CDR3 is built from 16 residues. The V and J ends lost 7 bases and 3 bases respectively, with 20 bases between them. CDR3 DNA sequence: TGTGCCAGTACGTCACACGGGAAGGTGGGGACAGATACGCAGTATTTT. Translating it yields CASTSHGKVGTDTQYF.

The table lists this clonotype with many counts. This sequence joins TRBV7-9 and TRBJ2-3; 9 nucleotides match TRBD2. V gave up 5 bases and J gave up 2 bases; unmatched junction bases: 11. The CDR3 runs to 17 residues. Germline V lookup: CDR1 SEHNR, CDR2 FQNEAQ (reference sequence). The CDR3 loop reads CASSPKRGTSITDTQYF. CDR3 bases: TGTGCCAGCAGCCCTAAGAGGGGGACTAGCATCACAGATACGCAGTATTTT.